This TCR beta chain was recorded in a study of cytomegalovirus exposure and HLA in healthy donors. Study-wide results and caveats: Most subjects' HLA-A and HLA-B alleles were reportedly predicted from TCR beta sequences. Sequencing likely produced, as an artifact, a cluster of highly shared sequence variants.

Notes on this clone: Its antigen is undetermined. Germline is not matched at one junction end, which may reflect a read error.

Vbeta (60) and Jbeta (13) primers were used in the PCR. Method: immunoSEQ multiplex PCR; TCRdb's copy keeps in-frame clones and lacks some. The data hold about 93,000 clones, with around 84% observed a single time. This TCR came from a woman aged 40 to 50 in good health and CMV-seronegative. The sequenced material came from PBMCs.

The CDR3 reads CASSVYRGGDEASF. DNA for the CDR3: TGTGCCAGCAGCGTATACAGGGGGGGCGATGAAGCTTCCTTT. The chain is built from TRBV5-4 and TRBJ1-1; 8 nucleotides align to TRBD1. This CDR3 contains 14 residues. CDR1 SGHNT and CDR2 YYREEE come from the germline V gene (reference sequence).